The sequence of this TCR beta chain was determined in a study of shared T cell receptors in the human thymus (dated by TCRdb to about 2021). For the study in its entirety: The study examined how self-reactive, shared T-cell receptor alpha chains are generated in the human thymus.

The method behind the library was the immunoSEQ multiplex PCR assay. TCRdb obtained this table from immuneACCESS and retained in-frame rearrangements with V and J assigned. These tables miss some clones; where compared with another copy, unresolved V genes account for less than half of the shortfall, and the remainder is unexplained. Within this sample are about 540,000 clones, with around 78% of them counted one time only. The ten most abundant clones make up more than 0.01% of the sample. This clone is a singleton in its sample. Its target antigen remains unknown. The sample holds no much larger clone one base away, and base qualities are not on file. These same records also appear under a second study, on human thymus T cells. The second paper states: The donors were immunologically healthy infants in Finland who had open corrective cardiac surgery for congenital heart defects. The thymus tissue came from surgical resects taken out during corrective cardiac surgery. Both the thymic and the peripheral blood repertoires appeared to show biased V and J gene segment usage. Highly overlapping thymic TCR repertoires among unrelated individuals were reported in the related research. TCR alpha and beta repertoires from about eight infant thymus samples and a few related peripheral blood samples were characterized in the study. The infant donors were roughly 7 to 250 days old, and the cohort included over five males and a couple of females. Thymocytes were freed from the tissue by mechanical means and kept at -70 degrees C as pellets of roughly 10-32 million cells. Genomic DNA was extracted from frozen cell pellets with a QIAsymphony instrument. The immunoSEQ multiplex PCR assay was used to amplify the TCRB and TCRAD loci from a standardized amount of quality-controlled genomic DNA. The V(D)J region was spanned by amplicons of a length sufficient to cover the CDR3 and to identify V and J genes. Amplicon sequencing was performed on an Illumina platform through the commercial immunoSEQ service. Primer bias and sequencing errors were corrected as previously described, and TCRAD and TCRB definitions were based on the IMGT database. immunoSEQ Analyzer 3.0 and VDJTools were used for repertoire analysis, which covered basic statistics, V/J segment usage, diversity estimates, rarefaction and pairwise overlap. Diversity was estimated with Chao1, ChaoE, Efron-Thisted, Shannon and inverse Simpson indices, and also on datasets down-sampled to the smallest sample. Repertoire overlap was assessed by strict matching of CDR3 nucleotide sequence, V gene and J gene, and clustering was done by Jaccard-based multidimensional scaling. On average, approximately 790,000 unique TCRB clonotypes were obtained from thymus samples, compared with 65,000 to 90,000 from blood samples.

This sequence originates from a boy under two years old with a congenital heart defect. Donor details come from another sample of the same person, matched by shared clones. Sequenced: thymocytes.

For the CDR3, the sequence is CASSSMGREKDTQYF. In nucleotides, the sequence is TGTGCCAGCAGCTCAATGGGGCGGGAGAAGGATACGCAGTATTTT. The chain uses TRBV5-4 and TRBJ2-3; 7 bases in between match TRBD2. From cysteine to phenylalanine, the CDR3 is 15 amino acids long. Of the read, only the CDR3 DNA is kept; its 45 bases are in frame from base 1. Looking up the germline V gene (reference sequence) yields CDR1 SGHNT and CDR2 YYREEE. The germline V and J ends show losses of 3 bases and 6 bases respectively, and no gene match explains 10 bases of the junction.